This TCR beta chain was obtained from a study of blood T cell repertoires in COVID-19. This table comes from immunoSEQ multiplex PCR, and its TCRdb copy is limited to in-frame clones, with some not included. The sample lists about 150,000 clones, roughly 88% occurring once. Germline CDR1 is SGHVS and CDR2 is FQNEAQ. Deletions cut 6 bases from V and 1 base from J, with 10 bases between. The length of the CDR3 is 13 residues. Sequenced sample: peripheral blood. The origin of this receptor is a man between 60 and 70 years old with COVID-19, enrolled during active disease. V gene TRBV7-8 combines with J gene TRBJ2-7, with D possibly TRBD1 on 5 matching bases. The CDR3 reads CASSRQGSYEQYF. The CDR3 bases are TGTGCCAGCAGTAGGCAGGGTTCCTACGAGCAGTACTTC.